These 23 T cell receptor beta chains came from one sample sequenced in a study of OX40 agonist ivuxolimab in advanced cancers. Clones were sequenced by immunoSEQ multiplex PCR, and TCRdb holds only the in-frame ones, with some missing. The table has roughly 72,000 clones, approximately 92% seen once. Sequences were derived from CD4+ or CD8+ T cells sorted from blood, sampled in a trial of the OX40 agonist ivuxolimab. The origin of the receptors is an adult with an advanced solid tumor such as melanoma, head and neck, liver or kidney cancer.

The CDR3 sequence is CASSARIKRGIEQFF. The CDR3 DNA reads TGTGCCAGCAGTGCCCGGATAAAGCGGGGGATTGAGCAGTTCTTC. The chain links TRBV28 to TRBJ2-1; 8 positions agree with TRBD2. The CDR3 length is 15 residues. Unmatched junction bases numbered 12, after V lost 5 bases and J lost 9 bases. Germline assignment: CDR1 MDHEN and CDR2 SYDVKM.

There are a few counts of this clone. The genes are TRBV10-3 and TRBJ1-2; D uncertain. The V gene's germline CDR1 is ENHRY and CDR2 SYGVKD. V was trimmed by 3 bases and J by 8 bases, leaving 10 bases between them. This CDR3 is 12 amino acids long. The CDR3 DNA reads TGTGCCATCAGTGATAACGAGGTGGGCTACACCTTC. It is translated as CAISDNEVGYTF.

This chain joins TRBV27 and TRBJ2-6; TRBD2 matches at 12 bases. Germline V gives CDR1 MNHEY, CDR2 SMNVEV (reference sequence). V shed 6 bases and J 4 bases; nucleotides not matched to a gene: 7. There are 17 residues in the CDR3. The CDR3 loop is CASRSRLAGAGANVLTF. The CDR3 DNA reads as TGTGCCAGCAGGTCACGACTAGCGGGAGCCGGGGCCAACGTCCTGACTTTC.

CDR3 nucleotide sequence: TGTGCCAGCAGCTTGGTAGCGGGGGGTTCCACAGATACGCAGTATTTT. It is translated as CASSLVAGGSTDTQYF. The chain employs TRBV5-4 and TRBJ2-3; 10 bases align to TRBD2. J was trimmed by 2 bases and V by 0 bases; bases with no gene match: 3. Germline lookup yields CDR1 SGHNT and CDR2 YYREEE (reference sequence). This CDR3 is 16 amino acids long.

The chain combines TRBV11-2 with TRBJ2-7; 7 positions match TRBD1. The germline V gene has CDR1 SGHAT and CDR2 FQNNGV. This CDR3 has 17 amino acids. Unmatched junction bases numbered 17, after V lost 8 bases and J lost 1 base. The chain's CDR3 is CASQSLSGNRGSYEQYF. The CDR3 DNA reads TGTGCCAGCCAAAGCTTATCGGGTAACAGGGGTTCCTACGAGCAGTACTTC.

This clone was counted only a few times. This rearrangement joins TRBV11-2 to TRBJ2-3, with 7 bases fitting TRBD1. The CDR3 is 18 residues long. Germline-derived CDR1 and CDR2 are SGHAT and FQNNGV. V trimming: 0 bases; J trimming: 8 bases; junction bases outside the gene matches: 17. CDR3 in DNA: TGTGCCAGCAGCTTAGAACCGACCGGTCGAGGGGGCAAGGGTACGCAGTATTTT. Translated: CASSLEPTGRGGKGTQYF. Based on the CDR3 plus reference TRBV11-2 and TRBJ2-3, the full variable domain is EAGVAQSPRYKIIEKRQSVAFWCNPISGHATLYWYQQILGQGPKLLIQFQNNGVVDDSQLPKDRFSAERLKGVDSTLKIQPAKLEDSAVYLCASSLEPTGRGGKGTQYFGPGTRLTVL.

This clone was observed a few times. This chain connects TRBV6-1 to TRBJ1-3; D gene ambiguous. CDR1 is MNHNS, CDR2 SASEGT, per germline. Deletions cut 4 bases from V and 2 bases from J, with 9 bases between. There are 14 residues in the CDR3. CDR3 sequence: CASSALSPGNTIYF. CDR3 in DNA: TGTGCCAGCAGTGCCCTCTCACCTGGAAACACCATATATTTT.

The chain combines TRBV9 with TRBJ2-3; 9 bases are shared with TRBD2. V trimming: 3 bases; J trimming: 1 base; junction bases outside the gene matches: 0. The germline V gene has CDR1 SGDLS and CDR2 YYNGEE. The CDR3 sequence is 14 residues long. The CDR3 DNA is TGTGCCAGCAGCGGCGGGGGGGGCACAGATACGCAGTATTTT. This gives the protein CASSGGGGTDTQYF.

The chain employs TRBV9 and TRBJ2-7; D possibly matches TRBD1 or TRBD2 (7 bases each). The CDR3 runs to 16 residues. Looked up from germline, CDR1 is SGDLS and CDR2 is YYNGEE. The V and J ends lost 0 bases and 5 bases respectively, with 18 bases between them. CDR3 DNA: TGTGCCAGCAGCGTAGGTAGGGGGCGGGAGAGCAACGAGCAGTACTTC. It encodes CASSVGRGRESNEQYF.

The V gene is TRBV15, the J gene TRBJ2-5; weak D call: TRBD1 (6 bases). From germline, CDR1 is LNHNV and CDR2 YYDKDF (reference sequence). The CDR3 length is 15 residues. The V end lost 1 base, the J end lost 2 bases, and 11 bases lay between the germline ends. CDR3 residues: CATSRVVGQQETQYF. The CDR3 DNA follows: TGTGCCACCAGCAGAGTAGTCGGACAGCAAGAGACCCAGTACTTC.

The rearrangement joins TRBV2 to TRBJ2-3, with 7 bases identical to TRBD1. The CDR3 spans 15 residues. Germline V gives CDR1 SNHLY, CDR2 FYNNEI. Losses at the gene ends were 6 bases for V and 1 base for J; bases not matched to a gene: 7. The CDR3 DNA follows: TGTGCCAGCAGCCTGACAGGGCCTGGCACAGATACGCAGTATTTT. Protein sequence: CASSLTGPGTDTQYF.

The J gene is TRBJ2-3, the V gene TRBV19, with D possibly TRBD2 on 6 matching bases. V was pared by 4 bases and J by 3 bases, with 14 bases between. CDR3 length equals 15 residues. The germline V gene has CDR1 LNHDA and CDR2 SQIVND (reference sequence). The CDR3 DNA reads as TGTGCCAGTAGTACGGGCCTAGCGCGGACAGATACGCAGTATTTT. It is translated as CASSTGLARTDTQYF.

The genes are TRBV11-3 and TRBJ2-7; TRBD2 is a possible D gene (5 bases). Germline values: CDR1 SGHNT, CDR2 YENEEA. This CDR3 region has 14 residues. V gave up 5 bases and J gave up 1 base, with 12 bases separating them. The CDR3 nucleotides are TGTGCCAGCAGCGCCAGACTATCTTCCTACGAGCAGTACTTC. Translating it yields CASSARLSSYEQYF.

The V and J genes are TRBV4-2 and TRBJ1-1, with D possibly matching TRBD1 (6 bases). Per germline, CDR1 LGHNA and CDR2 YNFKEQ. V lost 2 bases and J 4 bases, leaving 14 bases between the germline ends. The CDR3 spans 15 residues. CDR3 DNA: TGTGCCAGCAGCCAACAGGCAGGGGTGGGCACTGAAGCTTTCTTT. Translating gives CASSQQAGVGTEAFF.

The V call is TRBV6-5, the J call TRBJ2-1; no clear D gene. CDR1 is MNHEY and CDR2 is SVGAGI in the germline V gene. The CDR3 length is 12 residues. Trimming pared 7 bases from V and 3 bases from J, leaving 7 bases between. The chain's CDR3 is CASTRRYNEQFF. CDR3 nucleotide sequence: TGTGCCAGCACCCGGCGCTACAATGAGCAGTTCTTC.

This clone showed up just once. This chain joins TRBV5-1 and TRBJ2-2; possibly TRBD1 or TRBD2 for D (6 bases each). Trimming took 2 bases from V and 7 from J, leaving 15 bases between them. The CDR3 has 15 amino acids. Germline loops: CDR1 SGHRS, CDR2 YFSETQ. The chain's CDR3 is CASSFEGGLGGELFF. The CDR3, as DNA: TGCGCCAGCAGCTTCGAGGGGGGATTAGGCGGGGAGCTGTTTTTT.

This rearrangement joins TRBV28 to TRBJ1-2; a possible D gene is TRBD1 (5 bases). The V gene lost 7 bases and the J gene lost 2 bases, with 14 bases spanning the gap. Germline V gives CDR1 MDHEN, CDR2 SYDVKM. There are 14 residues in the CDR3. The CDR3 loop is CASISLPGNYGYTF. The CDR3 coding sequence is TGTGCCAGCATAAGTCTACCAGGGAACTATGGCTACACCTTC.

This chain uses TRBV11-3 with TRBJ2-1; D might be TRBD1 or TRBD2, each matching 5 bases. The V and J ends lost 3 bases and 3 bases respectively, with 9 bases between them. The CDR3 has 14 residues. The germline gives CDR1 SGHNT, CDR2 YENEEA. The CDR3 here is CASSLRGIYNEQFF. Here the CDR3 DNA reads TGTGCCAGCAGCTTGAGGGGAATCTACAATGAGCAGTTCTTC.

V usage is TRBV10-1 and J usage is TRBJ2-3; 9 bases align to TRBD2. This CDR3 is built from 16 residues. J was trimmed by 1 base and V by 3 bases; bases with no gene match: 5. The germline V gene encodes CDR1 WNHNN and CDR2 SYGVQD (reference sequence). The DNA for the CDR3 is TGCGCCAGCAGTGATTTCGGCGGGGGGGGCACAGATACGCAGTATTTT. This translates into CASSDFGGGGTDTQYF.

V is TRBV7-2 and J is TRBJ2-7; D possibly matches TRBD1 or TRBD2 (6 bases each). CDR3 size: 16 residues. In germline, CDR1 is SGHTA, CDR2 FQGNSA. The germline V and J ends were trimmed by 4 bases and 7 bases, with 23 bases remaining between them. The DNA for the CDR3 is TGTGCCAGCAGCTCTCGGAGGGCAGGGGTATCGGGTGAGCAGTACTTC. It specifies CASSSRRAGVSGEQYF.

The chain couples TRBV28 to TRBJ2-1, with D maybe TRBD1 (6 bases). The ends were cut back, 2 bases at V and 7 bases at J, with 15 bases in the middle. The CDR3 is 15 residues long. In germline, CDR1 is MDHEN, CDR2 SYDVKM. CDR3 DNA: TGTGCCAGCAGTTTAAAGTATGGGGGCCGGAATGAGCAGTTCTTC. This codes for CASSLKYGGRNEQFF.

By share of the sample, this clone is medium-sized. The chain uses TRBV2 and TRBJ1-3, with 8 bases aligning to TRBD1. The CDR3 sequence is 16 residues long. Germline-derived CDR1 and CDR2 are SNHLY and FYNNEI. V shed 6 bases and J 0 bases; nucleotides not matched to a gene: 7. The CDR3 spells CASRSGQAISGNTIYF. As DNA, the CDR3 is TGTGCCAGCAGATCGGGACAGGCAATCTCTGGAAACACCATATATTTT.

This clone was seen just once. V gene TRBV18 combines with J gene TRBJ1-1, with 7 positions matching TRBD1. The CDR3 contains 15 residues. V lost 5 bases, J lost 5 bases, and 11 bases stayed unmatched. The V gene's germline CDR1 is KGHSH and CDR2 LQKENI. CDR3 bases: TGTGCCAGCTCATTCGGACAGGCGGGGCGGACTGAAGCTTTCTTT. Amino acids: CASSFGQAGRTEAFF. The variable domain in full, with the rest retrieved from reference TRBV18 and TRBJ1-1, is NAGVMQNPRHLVRRRGQEARLRCSPMKGHSHVYWYRQLPEEGLKFMVYLQKENIIDESGMPKERFSAEFPKEGPSILRIQQVVRGDSAAYFCASSFGQAGRTEAFFGQGTRLTVV.